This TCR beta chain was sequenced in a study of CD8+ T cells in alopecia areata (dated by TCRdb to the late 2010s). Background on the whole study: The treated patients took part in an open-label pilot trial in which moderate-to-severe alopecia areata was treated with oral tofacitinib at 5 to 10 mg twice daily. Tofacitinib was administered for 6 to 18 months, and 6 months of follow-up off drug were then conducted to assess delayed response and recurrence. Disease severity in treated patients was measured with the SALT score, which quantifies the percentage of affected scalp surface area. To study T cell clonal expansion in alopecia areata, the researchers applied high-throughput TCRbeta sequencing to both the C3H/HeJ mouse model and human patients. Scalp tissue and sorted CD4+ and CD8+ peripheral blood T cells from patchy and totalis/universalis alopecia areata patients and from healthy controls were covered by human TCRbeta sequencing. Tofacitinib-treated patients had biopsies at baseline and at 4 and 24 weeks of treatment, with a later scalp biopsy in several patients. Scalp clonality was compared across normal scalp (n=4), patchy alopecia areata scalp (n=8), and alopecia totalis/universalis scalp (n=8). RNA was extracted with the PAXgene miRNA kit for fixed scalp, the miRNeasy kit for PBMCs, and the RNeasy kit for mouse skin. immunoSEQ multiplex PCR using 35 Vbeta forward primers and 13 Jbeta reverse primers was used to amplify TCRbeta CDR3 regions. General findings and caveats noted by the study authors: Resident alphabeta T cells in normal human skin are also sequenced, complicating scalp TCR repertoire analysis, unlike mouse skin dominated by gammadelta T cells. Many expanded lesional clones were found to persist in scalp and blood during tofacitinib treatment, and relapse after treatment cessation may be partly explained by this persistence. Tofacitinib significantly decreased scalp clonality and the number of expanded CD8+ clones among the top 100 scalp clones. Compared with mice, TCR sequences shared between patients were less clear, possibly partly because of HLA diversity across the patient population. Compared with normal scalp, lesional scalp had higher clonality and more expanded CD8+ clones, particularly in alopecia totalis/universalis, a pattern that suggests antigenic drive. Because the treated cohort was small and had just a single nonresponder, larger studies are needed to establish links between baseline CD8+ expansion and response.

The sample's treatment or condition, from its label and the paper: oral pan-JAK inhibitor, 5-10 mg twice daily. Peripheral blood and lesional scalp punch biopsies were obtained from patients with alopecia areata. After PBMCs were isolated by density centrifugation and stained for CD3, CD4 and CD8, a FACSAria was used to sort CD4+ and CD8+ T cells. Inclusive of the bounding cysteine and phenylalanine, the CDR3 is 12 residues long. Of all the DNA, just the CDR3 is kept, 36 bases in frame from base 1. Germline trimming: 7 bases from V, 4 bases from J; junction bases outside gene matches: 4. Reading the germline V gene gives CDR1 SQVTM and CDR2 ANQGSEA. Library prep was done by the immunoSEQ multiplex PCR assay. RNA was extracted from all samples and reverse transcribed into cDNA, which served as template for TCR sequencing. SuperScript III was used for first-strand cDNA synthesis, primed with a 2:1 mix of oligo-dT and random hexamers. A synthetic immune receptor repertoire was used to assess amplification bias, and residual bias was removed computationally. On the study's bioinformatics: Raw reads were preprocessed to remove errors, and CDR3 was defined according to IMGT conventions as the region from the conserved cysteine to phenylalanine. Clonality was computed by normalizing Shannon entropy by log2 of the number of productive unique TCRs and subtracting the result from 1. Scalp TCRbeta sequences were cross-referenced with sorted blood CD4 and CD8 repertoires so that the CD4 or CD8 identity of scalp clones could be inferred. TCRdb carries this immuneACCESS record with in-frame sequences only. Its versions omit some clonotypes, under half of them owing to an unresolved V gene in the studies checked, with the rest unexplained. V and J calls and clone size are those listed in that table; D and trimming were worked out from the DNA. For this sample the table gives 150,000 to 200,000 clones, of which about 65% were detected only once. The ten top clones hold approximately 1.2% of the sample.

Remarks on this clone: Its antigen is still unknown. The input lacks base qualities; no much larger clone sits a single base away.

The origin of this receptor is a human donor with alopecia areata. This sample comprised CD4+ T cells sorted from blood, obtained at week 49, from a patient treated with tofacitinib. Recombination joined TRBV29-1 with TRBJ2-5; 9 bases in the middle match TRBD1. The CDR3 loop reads CSGGTGPETQYF. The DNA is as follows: TGCAGCGGGGGGACAGGGCCAGAGACCCAGTACTTC.